The 23 T cell receptor beta chains presented below share a single source sample, sequenced in a study of T cells after yellow fever vaccination. TCRdb reanalysed the 5' RACE reads using MiXCR and keeps one entry per CDR3 protein. The sample consists of about 220,000 distinct CDR3 sequences, about 3% of them appearing once. Sequenced here: CD4+ T cells sorted from PBMCs, sampled 10 days after the yellow fever booster vaccination. The receptor set was obtained from a man aged 18 to 29 who received the YFV17D yellow fever vaccine.

The chain combines TRBV5-1 with TRBJ2-3, with 8 bases aligning to TRBD2. V shed 0 bases and J 6 bases; nucleotides not matched to a gene: 6. Looked up from germline, CDR1 is SGHRS and CDR2 is YFSETQ. The CDR3 consists of 15 residues. DNA of the CDR3: TGCGCCAGCAGCTTGGCCCCGGGGGGGAGCGATACGCAGTATTTT. This encodes CASSLAPGGSDTQYF.

Many counts were recorded for this clonotype. The gene calls are TRBV6-2 or TRBV6-3 and TRBJ2-1; D is possibly TRBD2 (5 bases). This CDR3 region has 13 residues. CDR1 is MNHEY, CDR2 SVGEGT, per germline. Trimming stripped 2 bases from V and 5 bases from J, with 7 bases between. DNA of the CDR3: TGTGCCAGCAGTTACCTAGCCGACAATGAGCAGTTCTTC. Encoded protein: CASSYLADNEQFF.

V usage is TRBV7-8 and J usage is TRBJ2-3; D perhaps matches TRBD2 (6 bases). Germline V gene data show CDR1 as SGHVS and CDR2 as FQNEAQ. The CDR3 has 15 residues. Trimming took 0 bases from V and 4 from J, leaving 11 bases between them. The CDR3 spells CASSLAGGRSDTQYF. Here the CDR3 DNA reads TGTGCCAGCAGCTTAGCGGGGGGTCGGTCAGATACGCAGTATTTT.

This clonotype was counted ten times or more. The chain combines TRBV24-1 with TRBJ2-1; 11 bases are a match to TRBD1. There are 15 residues in the CDR3. Germline lookup yields CDR1 KGHDR and CDR2 SFDVKD. Germline trimming cut 4 bases from V and 9 bases from J; bases unmatched to any gene: 7. For the CDR3, the DNA is TGTGCCACCAGTGACTCCGGACAGGGGGCAATTGAGCAGTTCTTC. Its protein is CATSDSGQGAIEQFF.

This clonotype was recorded at least ten times. The chain carries TRBV7-2 and TRBJ2-1, with D uncertain. The CDR3 runs to 14 residues. Per germline, CDR1 SGHTA and CDR2 FQGNSA. The V gene lost 10 bases and the J gene lost 0 bases, with 13 bases spanning the gap. The CDR3 reads CATTSPNSYNEQFF. Written as DNA, the CDR3 is TGTGCCACTACAAGCCCTAACTCCTACAATGAGCAGTTCTTC. The whole variable domain, remainder taken from reference TRBV7-2 and TRBJ2-1, is GAGVSQSPSNKVTEKGKDVELRCDPISGHTALYWYRQSLGQGLEFLIYFQGNSAPDKSGLPSDRFSAERTGGSVSTLTIQRTQQEDSAVYLCATTSPNSYNEQFFGPGTRLTVL.

The chain carries TRBV6-5 and TRBJ1-2; D perhaps matches TRBD1 (6 bases). The CDR3 is made up of 17 amino acids. V shed 0 bases and J shed 4 bases, with 18 bases lying between them. CDR1 MNHEY and CDR2 SVGAGI come from the germline V gene. Here the CDR3 DNA reads TGTGCCAGCAGTTACTCCTTACGGGGGGGGGCCTCCTATGGCTACACCTTC. Translation gives CASSYSLRGGASYGYTF.

CDR3 DNA: TGTGCCACCAGCAGGCACAGGGGAGCCGATTCACCCCTCCACTTT. Its protein product is CATSRHRGADSPLHF. The chain recombines TRBV15 with TRBJ1-6; 7 nucleotides agree with TRBD1. V lost 3 bases and J lost 8; bases outside the gene matches: 7. Germline-derived CDR1 and CDR2 are LNHNV and YYDKDF (reference sequence). The CDR3 has 15 amino acids.

In this sample, this clonotype turned up a few times. This sequence joins TRBV12-3 or TRBV12-4 and TRBJ1-6, with 9 nucleotides matching TRBD1. Trimming cost V 6 bases and J 9 bases; bases outside gene matches: 9. The CDR3 has 15 residues. DNA for the CDR3: TGTGCCAGCAGCTTGGGAACAGGGGGCAGTTCACCCCTCCACTTT. This gives the protein CASSLGTGGSSPLHF.

In its sample, this clonotype was seen a few times. The chain combines TRBV2 with TRBJ2-3, with D possibly matching TRBD2 (6 bases). CDR3 length: 16 amino acids. Trimming stripped 1 base from V and 3 bases from J, with 14 bases between. From germline, CDR1 is SNHLY and CDR2 FYNNEI. The chain's CDR3 is CASSEEAGLATDTQYF. The CDR3 region has the DNA TGTGCCAGCAGTGAAGAGGCGGGGTTGGCAACAGATACGCAGTATTTT. Combining the CDR3 with reference TRBV2 and TRBJ2-3 gives the whole variable domain EPEVTQTPSHQVTQMGQEVILRCVPISNHLYFYWYRQILGQKVEFLVSFYNNEISEKSEIFDDQFSVERPDGSNFTLKIRSTKLEDSAMYFCASSEEAGLATDTQYFGPGTRLTVL.

There are many counts of this clonotype. Germline is not matched at one junction end, which may reflect a read error. This chain uses TRBV15 with TRBJ2-7; no reliable D call. Germline V lookup: CDR1 LNHNV, CDR2 YYDKDF (reference sequence). This CDR3 contains 12 residues. CDR3 DNA sequence: TGTGCCACCAGCAGAGATTCGGAAGGCCGCCACTTC. It is translated as CATSRDSEGRHF.

The V and J genes are TRBV30 and TRBJ2-3, with D perhaps TRBD2 (5 bases). With 4 bases removed from V and 5 bases from J, the gap between germline ends came to 7 bases. CDR3 length: 11 amino acids. Germline loops: CDR1 GTSNPN, CDR2 SVGIG (reference sequence). The chain's CDR3 is CAWTAGDTQYF. The CDR3 coding sequence is TGTGCCTGGACGGCGGGAGATACGCAGTATTTT.

This clonotype has more than one count but fewer than ten. The rearrangement joins TRBV7-2 to TRBJ1-2, with 9 bases that match TRBD1. CDR1 and CDR2 from the germline V gene are SGHTA and FQGNSA. The junction had 8 bases not matched to a gene; V was cut back by 6 bases and J by 12 bases. The CDR3 consists of 12 residues. CDR3 DNA sequence: TGTGCCAGCAGTTTTGGGGGACAGGGTAACACCTTC. This encodes CASSFGGQGNTF.

This clonotype occurred many times. The rearrangement joins TRBV6-2 or TRBV6-3 to TRBJ1-5; D possibly corresponds to TRBD1 (5 bases). Looked up from germline, CDR1 is MNHEY and CDR2 is SVGEGT. CDR3 length: 15 residues. V lost 6 bases and J 2 bases, leaving 14 bases between the germline ends. DNA for the CDR3: TGTGCCAGCAGCCACGGACAAGGGGGCAATCAGCCCCAGCATTTT. Its translation is CASSHGQGGNQPQHF.

The chain links TRBV20-1 to TRBJ2-3, with 7 bases lining up with TRBD2. The CDR3 runs to 14 residues. Germline CDR1 is DFQATT and CDR2 is SNEGSKA (reference sequence). The junction had 10 bases not matched to a gene; V was cut back by 6 bases and J by 4 bases. This CDR3 is CSAPPGGGPDTQYF. CDR3 coding DNA: TGCAGTGCCCCCCCGGGCGGGGGACCAGATACGCAGTATTTT.

This clonotype was counted ten times or more. V and J are TRBV20-1 and TRBJ2-7, with D perhaps matching TRBD1 (5 bases). Trimming shortened V by 6 bases and J by 3 bases, and 12 bases separated the two germline ends. CDR3 length: 12 amino acids. Germline V gene lookup returns CDR1 DFQATT and CDR2 SNEGSKA (reference sequence). The CDR3 nucleotides read TGCAGTGCACCTACCGACAGCTACGAGCAGTACTTC. Translation: CSAPTDSYEQYF.

Ten or more counts support this clonotype. V and J are TRBV7-9 and TRBJ1-1; D is uncertain. The CDR3 runs to 14 residues. V shed 7 bases and J shed 3 bases, with 15 bases lying between them. Germline V gives CDR1 SEHNR, CDR2 FQNEAQ (reference sequence). The CDR3 spells CASKFLSQDTEAFF. The DNA for the CDR3 is TGTGCCAGCAAGTTCTTAAGCCAGGACACTGAAGCTTTCTTT.

This clonotype was recorded at least ten times. The J gene is TRBJ1-5, the V gene TRBV7-4; D is uncertain. The CDR3 extends over 14 amino acids. Trimming shortened V by 4 bases and J by 0 bases, and 7 bases separated the two germline ends. Per germline, CDR1 SGHVT and CDR2 SQSDAQ. The CDR3 sequence is CASSSLDSNQPQHF. Written as DNA, the CDR3 is TGTGCCAGCAGCTCCCTCGATAGCAATCAGCCCCAGCATTTT.

A few counts support this clonotype. The chain recombines TRBV23-1 with TRBJ2-7; no clear D gene. Being an ORF, TRBV23-1 has a function that is uncertain. The CDR3 length is 18 residues. V shed 3 bases and J shed 0 bases, with 21 bases lying between them. Written as DNA, the CDR3 is TGCGCCAGCAGTCATAGTGGACGGTCAATACTTAGCTCCTACGAGCAGTACGTC. Encoded protein: CASSHSGRSILSSYEQYV.

In its sample, this clonotype was seen a few times. The chain uses TRBV20-1 and TRBJ2-3, with D uncertain. Germline CDR1 and CDR2: DFQATT and SNEGSKA (reference sequence). The V end lost 6 bases, the J end lost 2 bases, and 9 bases lay between the germline ends. The CDR3 covers 12 residues. CDR3 amino acids: CSAEQVTDTQYF. The CDR3 DNA reads as TGCAGTGCAGAGCAGGTCACAGATACGCAGTATTTT.

Comments on this clonotype: The junction departs from the called germline gene at one end, perhaps through a read error. This chain links TRBV20-1 with TRBJ2-5; TRBD2 agrees at 9 bases. The germline gives CDR1 DFQATT, CDR2 SNEGSKA (reference sequence). This CDR3 is built from 14 residues. The DNA for the CDR3 is TGCAGTCTCCTTAGCGGGGGTAACGGAGAGCCCCAGTACTTC. Its translation: CSLLSGGNGEPQYF.

This clonotype was counted between two and nine times. The rearrangement uses TRBV29-1 and TRBJ1-2; 7 bases fit TRBD1. This CDR3 region has 14 residues. Germline trimming cut 7 bases from V and 7 bases from J; bases unmatched to any gene: 15. Germline values: CDR1 SQVTM, CDR2 ANQGSEA. The CDR3 DNA is TGCAGCGCTCGCCCGGGCAGGGGGGAAAGTGGCTACACCTTC. Translated, it gives CSARPGRGESGYTF. The whole variable domain, filled in from reference TRBV29-1 and TRBJ1-2, reads SAVISQKPSRDICQRGTSLTIQCQVDSQVTMMFWYRQQPGQSLTLIATANQGSEATYESGFVIDKFPISRPNLTFSTLTVSNMSPEDSSIYLCSARPGRGESGYTFGSGTRLTVV.

Worth noting for this clonotype: One base away lies a much larger clone, so this may be a sequencing read error. This sequence joins TRBV7-2 and TRBJ2-7; tentatively, D is TRBD1 (5 bases). CDR1 SGHTA and CDR2 FQGNSA come from the germline V gene. Between the trimmed V and J ends, which lost 2 bases and 3 bases, there was a span of 8 bases. The CDR3 sequence is 13 residues long. CDR3 DNA sequence: TGTGCCAGCAGCTTACCGCAGGGCTACGAGCAGTACGTC. It codes for CASSLPQGYEQYV.

This clonotype has ten or more counts. The V gene is TRBV5-5, the J gene TRBJ1-6; D gene uncertain. This CDR3 contains 15 residues. Germline-derived CDR1 and CDR2 are SGHKS and YYEKEE (reference sequence). The ends were cut back, 1 base at V and 8 bases at J, with 13 bases in the middle. CDR3 loop: CASSLSGMRHSPLHF. DNA of the CDR3: TGTGCCAGCAGCTTGTCTGGCATGCGGCATTCACCCCTCCACTTT.